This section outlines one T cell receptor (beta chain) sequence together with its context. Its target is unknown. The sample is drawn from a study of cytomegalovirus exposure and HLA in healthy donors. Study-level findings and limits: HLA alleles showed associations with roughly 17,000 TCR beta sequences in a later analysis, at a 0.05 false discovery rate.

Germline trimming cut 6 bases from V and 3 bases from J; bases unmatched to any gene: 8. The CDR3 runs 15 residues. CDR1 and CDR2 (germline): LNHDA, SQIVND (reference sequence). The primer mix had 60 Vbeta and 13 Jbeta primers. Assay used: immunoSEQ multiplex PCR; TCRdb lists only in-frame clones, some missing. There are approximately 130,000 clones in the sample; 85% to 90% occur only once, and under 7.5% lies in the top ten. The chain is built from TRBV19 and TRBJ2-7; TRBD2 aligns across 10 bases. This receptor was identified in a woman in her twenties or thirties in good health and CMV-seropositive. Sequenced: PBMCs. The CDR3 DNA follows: TGTGCCAGTAGCCCGACTAGCGGGTTCCTCTACGAGCAGTACTTC. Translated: CASSPTSGFLYEQYF.